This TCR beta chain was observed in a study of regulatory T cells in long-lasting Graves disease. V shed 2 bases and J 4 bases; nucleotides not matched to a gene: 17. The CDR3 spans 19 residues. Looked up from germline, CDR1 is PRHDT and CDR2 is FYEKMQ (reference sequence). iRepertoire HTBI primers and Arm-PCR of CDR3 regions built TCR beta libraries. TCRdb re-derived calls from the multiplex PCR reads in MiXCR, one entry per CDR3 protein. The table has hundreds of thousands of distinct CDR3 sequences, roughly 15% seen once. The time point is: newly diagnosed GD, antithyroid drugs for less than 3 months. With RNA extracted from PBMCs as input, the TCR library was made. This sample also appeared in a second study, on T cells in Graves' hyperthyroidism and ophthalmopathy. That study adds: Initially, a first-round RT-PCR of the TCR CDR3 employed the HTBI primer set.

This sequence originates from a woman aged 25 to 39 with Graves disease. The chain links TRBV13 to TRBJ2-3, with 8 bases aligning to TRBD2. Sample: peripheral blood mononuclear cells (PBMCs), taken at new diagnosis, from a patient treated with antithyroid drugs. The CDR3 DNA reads TGTGCCAGCAGCTTAAGGTTTGGAACGGGAGGGCCCAGGGCAGATACGCAGTATTTT. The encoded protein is CASSLRFGTGGPRADTQYF.